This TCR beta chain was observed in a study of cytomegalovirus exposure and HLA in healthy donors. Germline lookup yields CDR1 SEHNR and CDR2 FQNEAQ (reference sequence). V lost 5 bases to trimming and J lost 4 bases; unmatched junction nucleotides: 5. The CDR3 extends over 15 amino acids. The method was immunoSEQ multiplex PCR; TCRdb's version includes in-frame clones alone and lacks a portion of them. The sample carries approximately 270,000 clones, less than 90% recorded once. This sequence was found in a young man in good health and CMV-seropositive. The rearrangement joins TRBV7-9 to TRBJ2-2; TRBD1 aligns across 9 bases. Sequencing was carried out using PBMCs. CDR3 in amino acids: CASSPGTGFTGELFF. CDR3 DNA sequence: TGTGCCAGCAGCCCCGGGACAGGGTTCACCGGGGAGCTGTTTTTT. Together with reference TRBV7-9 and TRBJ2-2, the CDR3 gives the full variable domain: DTGVSQNPRHKITKRGQNVTFRCDPISEHNRLYWYRQTLGQGPEFLTYFQNEAQLEKSRLLSDRFSAERPKGSFSTLEIQRTEQGDSAMYLCASSPGTGFTGELFFGEGSRLTVL.